Here is one TCR beta chain with its context. Its antigen remains unknown. CDR1 and CDR2 from the germline V gene are SGHRS and YFSETQ. The CDR3 has 16 amino acids. The V segment lost 4 bases and the J segment 4 bases; nucleotides outside the gene matches: 11. The data originate from a study of Graves' ophthalmopathy and Graves' hyperthyroidism. About the study: Investigators collected peripheral blood at initial diagnosis, before any treatment was given. Study-wide results and caveats: The 13-signature model separated ophthalmopathy from stable hyperthyroidism at 85% to 90% sensitivity and roughly 80% specificity. At just under 71% sensitivity and approximately 72% specificity, the model predicted progression of the ophthalmopathy.

All donors with ophthalmopathy were recorded as having moderate-to-severe activity, CAS ≥3, NOSPECS ≥4 and a duration under 3 months. Investigators amplified TCR beta CDR3 regions from RNA transcripts. Scientists carried out first-round RT-PCR using HTBI primers and then a second-round multiplex PCR. TCRdb reanalysed the multiplex PCR reads using MiXCR and keeps one entry per CDR3 protein. The table lists about 210,000 distinct CDR3 sequences, roughly 27% of them singletons, with 9.1% in the top ten. The sequencing sample was made of peripheral blood. The chain combines TRBV5-1 with TRBJ1-2; 9 bases are shared with TRBD1. The clonotype comes from a man aged 45-60 years with Graves' ophthalmopathy. As DNA, the CDR3 is TGCGCCAGCAGCCCTATCACCGGGACAGGGTCCTATGGCTACACCTTC. Amino acids: CASSPITGTGSYGYTF.